A selection of T cell receptor beta chains follows, all from one sample in a study of neurological immune-mediated disorders. TCRdb reanalysed the 5' RACE reads using MiXCR and keeps one entry per CDR3 protein. Of 95,000 or so distinct CDR3 sequences detected, 3% to 4% appear once; the ten largest clones hold around 6%. The specimen sequenced was PBMCs. The receptors were gathered from a woman aged 18-35 years with multiple sclerosis. The CDR3 runs from the conserved cysteine through the conserved F or W. D genes are given only for firm matches. The size entry gives once, few, many, or a class for an expanded clone.

>many|TRBJ1-1|15|TRBV29-1|-
TGCAGCGTGTTAGGATTCTTGAACCAGAACACTGAAGCTTTCTTT
CSVLGFLNQNTEAFF
>many|TRBJ1-1|15|TRBV5-8|-
TGTGCCAGCAGCCGTAGTAACACAGCTCAGAATAGAGCTTTCTTT
CASSRSNTAQNRAFF
>many|TRBJ1-1|14|TRBV10-3|-
TGTGCCATCAGTGGTCGTGAGACTTACACTGAAGCTTTCTTT
CAISGRETYTEAFF
>many|TRBJ1-2|18|TRBV5-1|-
TGCGCCAGCAGCTCCGTGTGGACGCCCTCGGCAGGAAACTATGGCTACACCTTC
CASSSVWTPSAGNYGYTF
>many|TRBJ2-3|14|TRBV7-7|-
TGTGCTAGCAGCCTCTACACGTCGAGCGATACGCAGTATTTT
CASSLYTSSDTQYF
>many|TRBJ2-2|14|TRBV12-3/TRBV12-4|-
TGTGCCAGCAGTTTTAGCGAAGGTACCGGGGAGCTGTTTTTT
CASSFSEGTGELFF
>many|TRBJ2-1|17|TRBV20-1|TRBD2
TGCAGTGCCGTCACGGGACTAACCTTGAGCTCCTACAATGAGCAGTTCTTC
CSAVTGLTLSSYNEQFF
>few|TRBJ2-6|16|TRBV12-3/TRBV12-4|-
TGTGCCAGCATGGGGGCCTACCTCTCTGGGGCCAACGTCCTGACTTTC
CASMGAYLSGANVLTF
>many|TRBJ1-1|14|TRBV20-1|-
TGCAGTGCTAGAGTTCAGGGTGGTAACACTGAAGCTTTCTTT
CSARVQGGNTEAFF
>many|TRBJ2-2|16|TRBV15|TRBD1
TGTGCCACCAGCAGAGGGGACAGAATGAACACCGGGGAGCTGTTTTTT
CATSRGDRMNTGELFF
>many|TRBJ2-7|15|TRBV20-1|-
TGCAGTGCCCCGCCGTGGCTAGCACGTCGCGACGAGCAGTACTTC
CSAPPWLARRDEQYF
>many|TRBJ2-5|14|TRBV28|TRBD1
TGTGCCAGCACTAACAGGGGGCGCGAAGAGACCCAGTACTTC
CASTNRGREETQYF
>many|TRBJ1-2|15|TRBV5-1|-
TGCGCCAGCACCCTCGATGCGGGGGGAGTGTATGGCTACACCTTC
CASTLDAGGVYGYTF
>many|TRBJ2-7|13|TRBV6-2/TRBV6-3|-
TGTGCCAGCAGTAGCCCCGTATCCTACGAGCAGTACTTC
CASSSPVSYEQYF
>many|TRBJ1-5|15|TRBV7-6|-
TGTGCCAGCAGCTTGGGACCCCAGGGGCATCAGCCCCAGCATTTT
CASSLGPQGHQPQHF